The text below deals with one T cell receptor beta chain. Repertoires were generated with immunoSEQ multiplex PCR, while TCRdb's copy carries only in-frame clones and drops some. Among 150,000 to 200,000 clones, approximately 81% were seen once, and the ten largest hold 1% to 1.2%. Germline values: CDR1 SNHLY, CDR2 FYNNEI. Trimming shortened V by 7 bases and J by 13 bases, and 17 bases separated the two germline ends. The length of the CDR3 is 13 residues. The data originate from a study of blood T cell repertoires in COVID-19. Sequencing input: peripheral blood. The rearrangement links TRBV2 to TRBJ1-6; maybe TRBD1 (5 bases). This receptor was taken from a man in his forties with acute or convalescent COVID-19. The CDR3 coding sequence is TGTGCCAGCATGTCCGAGACAGAGAGTCCCCTCCACTTT. Translating it yields CASMSETESPLHF.